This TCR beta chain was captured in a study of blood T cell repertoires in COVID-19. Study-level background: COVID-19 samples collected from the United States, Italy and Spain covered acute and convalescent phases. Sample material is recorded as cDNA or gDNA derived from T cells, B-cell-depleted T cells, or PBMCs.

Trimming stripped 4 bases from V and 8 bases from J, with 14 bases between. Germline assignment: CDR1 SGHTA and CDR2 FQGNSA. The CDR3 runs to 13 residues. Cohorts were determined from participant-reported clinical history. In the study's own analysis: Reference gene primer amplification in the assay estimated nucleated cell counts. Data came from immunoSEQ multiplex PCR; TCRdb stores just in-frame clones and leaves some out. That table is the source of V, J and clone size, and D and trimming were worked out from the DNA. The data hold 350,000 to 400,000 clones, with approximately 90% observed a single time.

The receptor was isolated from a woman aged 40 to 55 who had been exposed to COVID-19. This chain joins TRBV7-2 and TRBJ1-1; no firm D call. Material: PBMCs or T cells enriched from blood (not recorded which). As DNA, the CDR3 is TGTGCCAGCAGCTCTGACGGGGTGTTGGAAGCTTTCTTT. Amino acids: CASSSDGVLEAFF.